This T cell receptor beta chain is from a study of cytomegalovirus exposure and HLA in healthy donors. Study-level background: A later analysis reported the same platform for the 95 to 150 validation repertoires and the roughly 670 first-cohort repertoires. Findings and limits, study-wide: Cytomegalovirus status was reportedly diagnosed by the classifier with high sensitivity and specificity. The investigators catalogued 150 to 200 TCR beta chains as cytomegalovirus-associated.

Separation from the approximately 710-subject first cohort characterized the roughly 120-subject validation cohort, to which the donors belonged. About this clone itself: Antigen specificity is unknown.

The CDR3 extends over 15 amino acids. In germline, CDR1 is MGHRA, CDR2 YSYEKL. V gave up 4 bases and J gave up 5 bases; unmatched junction bases: 8. Repertoires were generated with immunoSEQ multiplex PCR, while TCRdb's copy carries only in-frame clones and drops some. Here the sample spans over 200,000 clones, around nine tenths being singletons. The sample was PBMCs. The chain is built from TRBV4-1 and TRBJ2-5; 9 bases fit TRBD1. The clonotype comes from a woman under 30 in good health and CMV-seronegative. The CDR3 sequence: CASSPPGQGGETQYF. CDR3 coding DNA: TGCGCCAGCAGCCCTCCGGGACAGGGAGGGGAGACCCAGTACTTC.